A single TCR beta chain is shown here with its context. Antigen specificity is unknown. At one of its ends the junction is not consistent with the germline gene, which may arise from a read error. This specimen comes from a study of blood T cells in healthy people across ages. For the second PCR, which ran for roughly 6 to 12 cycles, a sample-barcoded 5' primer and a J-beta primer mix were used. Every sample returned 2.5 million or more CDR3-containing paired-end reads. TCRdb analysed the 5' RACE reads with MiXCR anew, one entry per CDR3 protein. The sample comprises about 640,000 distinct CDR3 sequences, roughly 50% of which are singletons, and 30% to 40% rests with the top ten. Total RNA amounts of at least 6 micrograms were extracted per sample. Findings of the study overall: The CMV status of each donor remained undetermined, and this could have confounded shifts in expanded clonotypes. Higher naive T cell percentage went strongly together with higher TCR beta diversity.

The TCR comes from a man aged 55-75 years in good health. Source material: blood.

CDR3 DNA: TGTACCAGCTCAGTTTATGGGCCAGGAGCTAACTATGGCTACACCTTC. It translates to CTSSVYGPGANYGYTF. The J gene is TRBJ1-2, the V gene TRBV27, with D hard to call. The CDR3 is made up of 16 amino acids. In germline, CDR1 is MNHEY, CDR2 SMNVEV (reference sequence).